The rows below give T cell receptor beta chains drawn from one sample of a study of cytomegalovirus exposure and HLA in healthy donors. Assay: immunoSEQ multiplex PCR; the TCRdb copy retains only in-frame clones and omits some. The sample lists some 90,000 clones; just over 75% were seen once. The sequenced sample was PBMCs. The receptors were gathered from a man aged 30 to 45 in good health and CMV-seronegative. CDR3s include the opening cysteine and the closing phenylalanine or tryptophan. A D gene is named only where the DNA matches it firmly. Clone size is stated in some rows and not others, as once, few, many or a class when expanded.

clone_size j_call v_call d_call cdr3_aa cdr3_nt
once TRBJ2-7 TRBV7-2 TRBD2 CASTPSGGAYEQYF TGTGCCAGCACCCCTAGCGGGGGGGCCTACGAGCAGTACTTC
NA TRBJ1-1 TRBV7-9 NA CASSLAGIGAFF TGTGCCAGCAGCTTAGCGGGCATTGGGGCTTTCTTT
NA TRBJ1-5 TRBV27 NA CASSASQGFGNQPQHF TGTGCCAGCAGTGCCTCACAGGGATTTGGCAATCAGCCCCAGCATTTT
NA TRBJ1-5 TRBV2 NA CASSKAGIIGYQPQHF TGTGCCAGCAGCAAGGCCGGGATAATAGGGTATCAGCCCCAGCATTTT
once TRBJ2-1 TRBV13 NA CASSPTYSYNEQFF TGTGCCAGCAGCCCAACTTATTCCTACAATGAGCAGTTCTTC
few TRBJ1-1 TRBV18 NA CASSPSGNTEAFF TGTGCCAGCTCACCATCCGGGAACACTGAAGCTTTCTTT
NA TRBJ2-5 TRBV5-1 TRBD2 CASSLARTGGNQETQYF TGCGCCAGCAGCTTGGCGCGTACGGGAGGGAACCAAGAGACCCAGTACTTC
NA TRBJ1-6 TRBV7-8 TRBD1 CASSDPTGSSSYNSPLHF TGTGCCAGCAGCGATCCGACAGGGTCGAGCTCCTATAATTCACCCCTCCACTTT
NA TRBJ2-5 TRBV5-6 NA CASSLERVEKTQYF TGTGCCAGCAGCTTGGAGAGGGTTGAAAAGACCCAGTACTTC
NA TRBJ1-1 TRBV28 NA CASRKRGFGGTEAFF TGTGCCAGCAGAAAACGTGGGTTCGGGGGCACTGAAGCTTTCTTT
NA TRBJ1-1 TRBV7-3 NA CASSYGLDTEAFF TGTGCCAGCAGCTATGGCTTGGACACTGAAGCTTTCTTT
NA TRBJ1-4 TRBV5-6 NA CASSLRTVFEKLFF TGTGCCAGCAGCTTGAGGACTGTATTTGAAAAACTGTTTTTT
NA TRBJ1-4 TRBV6-5 NA CASSRGRANEKLFF TGTGCCAGCAGTAGGGGCAGGGCTAATGAAAAACTGTTTTTT
NA TRBJ2-3 TRBV18 TRBD1 CASSTGTGDGDTQYF TGTGCCAGCTCAACCGGGACAGGGGATGGAGATACGCAGTATTTT
NA TRBJ2-1 TRBV4-1 TRBD2 CASSQEDRAGGPLF TGCGCCAGCAGCCAAGAGGACAGAGCGGGAGGGCCCCTCTTC